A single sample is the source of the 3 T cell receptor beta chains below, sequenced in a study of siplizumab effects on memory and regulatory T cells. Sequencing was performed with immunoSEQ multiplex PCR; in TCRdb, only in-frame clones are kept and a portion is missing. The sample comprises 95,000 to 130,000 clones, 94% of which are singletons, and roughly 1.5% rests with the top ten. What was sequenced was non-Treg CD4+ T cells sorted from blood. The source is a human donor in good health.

CDR3 nucleotide sequence: TGTGCCAGCAGCTTGGGACAGGGGGAGGCGGGAGTTTACGAGCAGTACTTC. Residues: CASSLGQGEAGVYEQYF. The chain is built from TRBV7-9 and TRBJ2-7; 11 bases fit TRBD1. The V and J ends lost 3 bases and 4 bases, in that order; junction bases with no gene match: 11. CDR1 is SEHNR, CDR2 FQNEAQ, per germline (reference sequence). The CDR3 is made up of 17 amino acids.

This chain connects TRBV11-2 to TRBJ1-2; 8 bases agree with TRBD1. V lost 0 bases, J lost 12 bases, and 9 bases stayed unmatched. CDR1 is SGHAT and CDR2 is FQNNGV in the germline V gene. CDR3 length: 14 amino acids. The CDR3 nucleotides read TGTGCCAGCAGCTTAGACCCTGGACAGGGACGACACACCTTC. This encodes CASSLDPGQGRHTF.

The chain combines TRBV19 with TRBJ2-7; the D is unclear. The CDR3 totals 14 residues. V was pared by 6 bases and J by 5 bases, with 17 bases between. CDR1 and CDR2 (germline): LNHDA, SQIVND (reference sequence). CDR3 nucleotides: TGTGCCAGTAGCCCCCGCCAACCCCGGAACGAGCAGTACTTC. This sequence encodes CASSPRQPRNEQYF.